Following are 13 T cell receptor beta chains from one sample sequenced in a study of CD8 T cells in ankylosing spondylitis. TCRdb re-called the 5' RACE reads with MiXCR, one entry per CDR3 protein. In the table there are 350,000 to 400,000 distinct CDR3 sequences, 20% of which are singletons. Material for sequencing was blood, either unsorted or a sorted T cell fraction (not recorded which). These receptors all stem from a male donor with ankylosing spondylitis or in good health (not recorded which).

This clonotype occurred a few times. This rearrangement joins TRBV10-2 to TRBJ2-1; 15 bases align to TRBD2. V lost 8 bases and J lost 0; bases outside the gene matches: 11. Germline V CDR1 and CDR2: WSHSY, SAAADI. The CDR3 covers 19 residues. CDR3 bases: TGCGCCAGCGGGGGGCGGACTAGCGGGGGGGCCGCCTCCTACAATGAGCAGTTCTTC. It yields the protein CASGGRTSGGAASYNEQFF.

The chain has TRBV24-1 and TRBJ2-3; the D is unclear. Germline values: CDR1 KGHDR, CDR2 SFDVKD. The CDR3 runs to 13 residues. V gave up 9 bases and J gave up 2 bases, with 11 bases separating them. CDR3 loop: CATFDGTTDTQYF. The CDR3 nucleotides are TGTGCCACCTTCGACGGAACCACAGATACGCAGTATTTT.

This sequence joins TRBV10-2 and TRBJ1-1; the D gene is possibly TRBD1 (5 bases). This CDR3 has 11 amino acids. Trimming stripped 3 bases from V and 11 bases from J, with 10 bases between. From germline, CDR1 is WSHSY and CDR2 SAAADI. The DNA of the CDR3 is TGCGCCAGCAGTGACACCAGGGACGCTTTCTTT. It translates to CASSDTRDAFF.

This sequence joins TRBV7-9 and TRBJ2-3, with D perhaps TRBD1 or TRBD2 (5 bases each). V was pared by 5 bases and J by 6 bases, with 12 bases between. Germline CDR1 is SEHNR and CDR2 is FQNEAQ (reference sequence). This CDR3 has 13 residues. In DNA form, the CDR3 reads TGTGCCAGCAGCCTCCCCTGGGGGGATACGCAGTATTTT. Translated: CASSLPWGDTQYF.

This clonotype has only a few counts. The chain couples TRBV3-1 to TRBJ2-1; 8 bases map to TRBD1. The CDR3 length is 16 residues. V was pared by 1 base and J by 0 bases, with 2 bases of the junction left unmatched. Germline V lookup: CDR1 LGHDT, CDR2 YNNKEL (reference sequence). The CDR3 DNA reads TGTGCCAGCAGCCAAGGGGGACAGGTCTCCTACAATGAGCAGTTCTTC. As protein: CASSQGGQVSYNEQFF.

The chain carries TRBV12-3 or TRBV12-4 and TRBJ2-7; D possibly corresponds to TRBD1 (5 bases). The CDR3 consists of 13 residues. V lost 6 bases and J 3 bases, leaving 12 bases between the germline ends. Here the CDR3 reads CASSDLTGYEQYF. The CDR3, as DNA: TGTGCCAGCAGCGACCTCACAGGCTACGAGCAGTACTTC.

The V call is TRBV12-3 or TRBV12-4, the J call TRBJ2-2, with 8 bases identical to TRBD1. The trim removed 7 bases at V and 4 bases at J, leaving 8 bases unmatched. The CDR3 has 15 residues. CDR3 bases: TGTGCCAGCACCCCGACAGGGGCGGTCACCGGGGAGCTGTTTTTT. It encodes CASTPTGAVTGELFF.

The V call is TRBV12-3 or TRBV12-4, the J call TRBJ2-5; tentative D call: TRBD2 (6 bases). The germline V and J ends were trimmed by 5 bases and 4 bases, with 20 bases remaining between them. The CDR3 has 16 amino acids. The CDR3 region is CASSPTTSSRRETQYF. The CDR3 DNA follows: TGTGCCAGCAGTCCAACCACTAGCAGTCGACGAGAGACCCAGTACTTC.

This clonotype was recorded at least ten times. The rearrangement joins TRBV29-1 to TRBJ1-5; D gene unclear. CDR3 length: 13 residues. V gave up 5 bases and J gave up 3 bases, with 11 bases separating them. CDR1 is SQVTM, CDR2 ANQGSEA, per germline. The DNA of the CDR3 is TGCAGCGTTATGGACGGAGTCAATCAGCCCCAGCATTTT. As protein: CSVMDGVNQPQHF.

The rearrangement links TRBV12-5 to TRBJ2-1, with D tentatively TRBD2 (7 bases). The CDR3 is made up of 13 amino acids. Germline CDR1 and CDR2: LGHNT and FRNRAP. V lost 1 base and J lost 9, with 10 bases in between. CDR3 amino acids: CASGLDRGAEQFF. The CDR3 DNA is TGTGCTAGTGGTTTGGACCGGGGGGCTGAGCAGTTCTTC.

V gene TRBV9 combines with J gene TRBJ1-5; D uncertain. Germline CDR1 and CDR2: SGDLS and YYNGEE. The CDR3 extends over 13 amino acids. The germline V and J ends were trimmed by 0 bases and 3 bases, with 4 bases remaining between them. The DNA for the CDR3 is TGTGCCAGCAGCGTAGAAGTCAATCAGCCCCAGCATTTT. Translating it yields CASSVEVNQPQHF.

CDR3 nucleotides: TGTGCCAGCAGCTCCCCTTGGAGGGGGGGAACCTACGAGCAGTACTTC. It is translated as CASSSPWRGGTYEQYF. The chain recombines TRBV6-1 with TRBJ2-7, with D possibly matching TRBD2 (7 bases). V was clipped by 6 bases and J by 2 bases, with 20 bases between them. Germline loops: CDR1 MNHNS, CDR2 SASEGT. The CDR3 runs to 16 residues.

This clonotype was counted a few times. V is TRBV10-2 and J is TRBJ2-3; 9 bases align to TRBD2. In germline, CDR1 is WSHSY, CDR2 SAAADI. The CDR3 length is 16 residues. The trim removed 0 bases at V and 2 bases at J, leaving 3 bases unmatched. Here the CDR3 DNA reads TGCGCCAGCAGTGAGTCGGCGGGGGGGGTCACAGATACGCAGTATTTT. It is translated as CASSESAGGVTDTQYF.